This passage covers 20 T cell receptor beta chains from one sample sequenced in a study of blood T cell repertoires in COVID-19. Produced via immunoSEQ multiplex PCR; TCRdb's table is partial and in-frame only. The sample carries around 20,000 clones, 90% recorded once. Sequencing was carried out using peripheral blood. The source is a man aged 65-85 years with acute or convalescent COVID-19.

This chain uses TRBV7-2 with TRBJ1-6; the D is unclear. The CDR3 is made up of 16 amino acids. V was pared by 0 bases and J by 3 bases, with 9 bases between. CDR1 SGHTA and CDR2 FQGNSA come from the germline V gene. The DNA for the CDR3 is TGTGCCAGCAGCTTAGCTGCGACACTCTATAATTCACCCCTCCACTTT. It translates to CASSLAATLYNSPLHF.

This sequence joins TRBV2 and TRBJ1-4; D is possibly TRBD1 (6 bases). The CDR3 covers 15 residues. V gave up 4 bases and J gave up 8 bases, with 17 bases separating them. Germline CDR1 and CDR2: SNHLY and FYNNEI. The CDR3 reads CASSVGQGQGEKLFF. As DNA, the CDR3 is TGTGCCAGCAGTGTGGGGCAGGGACAAGGCGAAAAACTGTTTTTT.

The chain combines TRBV9 with TRBJ2-7, with a possible D match to TRBD2 (5 bases). CDR1 and CDR2 from the germline V gene are SGDLS and YYNGEE. This CDR3 region has 14 residues. V was shortened by 4 bases and J by 0 bases, with 11 bases between the two germline ends. CDR3 residues: CASSISESSYEQYF. CDR3 sequence (DNA): TGTGCCAGCAGCATTAGCGAAAGCTCCTACGAGCAGTACTTC.

This clone has just a few counts. The rearrangement links TRBV20-1 to TRBJ1-5; TRBD1 is a possible D gene (5 bases). Trimming pared 3 bases from V and 5 bases from J, leaving 23 bases between. Germline V CDR1 and CDR2: DFQATT, SNEGSKA (reference sequence). The CDR3 is 17 residues long. The CDR3 protein is CSASSVFSTADHQPQHF. The CDR3 nucleotides read TGCAGTGCTAGTTCGGTATTTTCGACAGCCGATCATCAGCCCCAGCATTTT.

The chain links TRBV28 to TRBJ2-7, with 7 bases matching TRBD2. V dropped 7 bases and J dropped 1; count of bases not matched to a gene: 13. CDR1 is MDHEN, CDR2 SYDVKM, per germline. The CDR3 runs to 16 residues. CDR3 in amino acids: CASTQGGGDSSYEQYF. The CDR3 region has the DNA TGTGCCAGCACCCAGGGTGGGGGGGATTCTTCCTACGAGCAGTACTTC.

This chain joins TRBV19 and TRBJ1-6; 7 nucleotides match TRBD1. V was pared by 5 bases and J by 5 bases, with 6 bases of the junction left unmatched. CDR3 size: 15 residues. The germline gives CDR1 LNHDA, CDR2 SQIVND (reference sequence). The CDR3, as DNA: TGTGCCAGTAGTCCGACAGGGTTGAATAATTCACCCCTCCACTTT. This codes for CASSPTGLNNSPLHF. Looking up the rest from reference TRBV19 and TRBJ1-6 gives the full variable domain: DGGITQSPKYLFRKEGQNVTLSCEQNLNHDAMYWYRQDPGQGLRLIYYSQIVNDFQKGDIAEGYSVSREKKESFPLTVTSAQKNPTAFYLCASSPTGLNNSPLHFGNGTRLTVT.

For the CDR3, the DNA is TGTGCCAGCAGTAGACAGGGATGGGGGGAGCTGTTTTTT. This sequence encodes CASSRQGWGELFF. The rearrangement links TRBV25-1 to TRBJ2-2; TRBD1 aligns across 7 bases. Germline CDR1 reads MGHDK; CDR2 reads SYGVNS. CDR3 length equals 13 residues. V dropped 5 bases and J dropped 8; count of bases not matched to a gene: 5.

The chain uses TRBV28 and TRBJ1-5, with 9 bases that match TRBD1. Germline assignment: CDR1 MDHEN and CDR2 SYDVKM. This CDR3 has 15 amino acids. J gave up 4 bases and V 2 bases, and 3 bases lay outside the gene matches. CDR3 loop: CASSLRDRENQPQHF. As DNA, the CDR3 is TGTGCCAGCAGTTTAAGGGACAGGGAAAATCAGCCCCAGCATTTT.

V gene TRBV20-1 combines with J gene TRBJ2-3; D is possibly TRBD2 (5 bases). V lost 5 bases and J 8 bases, leaving 11 bases between the germline ends. CDR3 length: 11 amino acids. The germline V gene encodes CDR1 DFQATT and CDR2 SNEGSKA (reference sequence). CDR3 in amino acids: CSAGGGSTQYF. CDR3 bases: TGCAGTGCTGGAGGAGGTAGTACGCAGTATTTT.

The chain couples TRBV19 to TRBJ2-2; the match to TRBD2 covers 14 bases. The CDR3 runs to 16 residues. Germline loops: CDR1 LNHDA, CDR2 SQIVND (reference sequence). Losses at the gene ends were 6 bases for V and 7 bases for J; bases not matched to a gene: 7. CDR3 loop: CASRQTSGRALGELFF. The CDR3 DNA reads as TGTGCCAGTAGGCAGACTAGCGGGAGGGCCCTCGGGGAGCTGTTTTTT.

This rearrangement joins TRBV24-1 to TRBJ2-1; 8 nucleotides align to TRBD1. Looked up from germline, CDR1 is KGHDR and CDR2 is SFDVKD. J gave up 1 base and V 4 bases, and 8 bases lay outside the gene matches. The CDR3 is 17 residues long. CDR3 sequence: CATSDFAGGKSYNEQFF. Written as DNA, the CDR3 is TGTGCCACCAGTGACTTCGCAGGGGGCAAGTCCTACAATGAGCAGTTCTTC.

The chain has TRBV6-2 or TRBV6-3 and TRBJ2-7; the match to TRBD1 covers 8 bases. The germline gives CDR1 MNHEY, CDR2 SVGEGT. The CDR3 sequence is 15 residues long. Germline trimming cut 4 bases from V and 1 base from J; bases unmatched to any gene: 6. CDR3 sequence reads: CASSWTGPGSYEQYF. CDR3 DNA sequence: TGTGCCAGCAGTTGGACAGGGCCGGGGTCCTACGAGCAGTACTTC.

V gene TRBV19 combines with J gene TRBJ2-1, with 7 nucleotides matching TRBD2. J lost 9 bases, V lost 3 bases, and 14 bases had no gene match. CDR3 length: 16 residues. CDR1 is LNHDA and CDR2 is SQIVND in the germline V gene (reference sequence). The chain's CDR3 is CASSIWAGATSSEQFF. DNA for the CDR3: TGTGCCAGTAGTATTTGGGCGGGAGCCACCTCGAGTGAGCAGTTCTTC. The variable domain in full, completed from reference TRBV19 and TRBJ2-1, reads DGGITQSPKYLFRKEGQNVTLSCEQNLNHDAMYWYRQDPGQGLRLIYYSQIVNDFQKGDIAEGYSVSREKKESFPLTVTSAQKNPTAFYLCASSIWAGATSSEQFFGPGTRLTVL.

This chain connects TRBV24-1 to TRBJ1-5; unclear D gene. Per germline, CDR1 KGHDR and CDR2 SFDVKD. Trimming removed 2 bases from V and 2 bases from J, with 3 bases in between. There are 13 residues in the CDR3. Here the CDR3 DNA reads TGTGCCACCAGTGATTCTCGCAATCAGCCCCAGCATTTT. Its protein is CATSDSRNQPQHF.

This sequence joins TRBV7-6 and TRBJ1-6, with no clear D. The germline V and J ends were trimmed by 1 base and 0 bases, with 4 bases remaining between them. The CDR3 consists of 15 residues. Germline V lookup: CDR1 SGHVS, CDR2 FNYEAQ. CDR3 in amino acids: CASSLDSSYNSPLHF. The CDR3 bases are TGTGCCAGCAGCTTAGACAGCTCCTATAATTCACCCCTCCACTTT.

V is TRBV13 and J is TRBJ2-3; TRBD1 agrees at 8 bases. J lost 5 bases, V lost 5 bases, and 12 bases had no gene match. The CDR3 consists of 16 residues. The germline CDR1 and CDR2 sequences are PRHDT and FYEKMQ (reference sequence). The CDR3 DNA follows: TGTGCCAGCAGCCGCCGACAGGGGAGCGCAGGAGATACGCAGTATTTT. It translates to CASSRRQGSAGDTQYF.

The chain combines TRBV28 with TRBJ1-5; D unresolved. This CDR3 is built from 14 residues. The V and J ends lost 2 bases and 3 bases respectively, with 8 bases between them. Germline lookup yields CDR1 MDHEN and CDR2 SYDVKM. The CDR3 region has the DNA TGTGCCAGCAGTTTAGGCCGCCTCAATCAGCCCCAGCATTTT. Protein sequence: CASSLGRLNQPQHF. Together with reference TRBV28 and TRBJ1-5, the CDR3 gives the full variable domain: DVKVTQSSRYLVKRTGEKVFLECVQDMDHENMFWYRQDPGLGLRLIYFSYDVKMKEKGDIPEGYSVSREKKERFSLILESASTNQTSMYLCASSLGRLNQPQHFGDGTRLSIL.

The genes are TRBV18 and TRBJ1-6; 7 bases are shared with TRBD1. The germline V gene encodes CDR1 KGHSH and CDR2 LQKENI. This CDR3 comprises 18 residues. V trimming: 3 bases; J trimming: 7 bases; junction bases outside the gene matches: 15. The DNA of the CDR3 is TGTGCCAGCTCACCTCGAGGGATTACAGGGGCGGTGAATTCACCCCTCCACTTT. It is translated as CASSPRGITGAVNSPLHF.

The J gene is TRBJ1-2, the V gene TRBV18; D possibly corresponds to TRBD1 (6 bases). Germline-derived CDR1 and CDR2 are KGHSH and LQKENI. Between the trimmed V and J ends, which lost 3 bases and 0 bases, there was a span of 14 bases. The CDR3 consists of 16 residues. CDR3 sequence: CASSPGGTPANYGYTF. The CDR3 DNA reads TGTGCCAGCTCACCCGGTGGGACACCTGCTAACTATGGCTACACCTTC.

The chain carries TRBV7-8 and TRBJ2-7, with D perhaps matching TRBD1 (5 bases). CDR3 length: 15 residues. Germline V gene sequence: CDR1 SGHVS, CDR2 FQNEAQ. V lost 5 bases to trimming and J lost 0 bases, with 14 bases between them. The CDR3 nucleotides read TGTGCCAGCAGCGCTACACGACAGCTCTCCTACGAGCAGTACTTC. Protein: CASSATRQLSYEQYF.